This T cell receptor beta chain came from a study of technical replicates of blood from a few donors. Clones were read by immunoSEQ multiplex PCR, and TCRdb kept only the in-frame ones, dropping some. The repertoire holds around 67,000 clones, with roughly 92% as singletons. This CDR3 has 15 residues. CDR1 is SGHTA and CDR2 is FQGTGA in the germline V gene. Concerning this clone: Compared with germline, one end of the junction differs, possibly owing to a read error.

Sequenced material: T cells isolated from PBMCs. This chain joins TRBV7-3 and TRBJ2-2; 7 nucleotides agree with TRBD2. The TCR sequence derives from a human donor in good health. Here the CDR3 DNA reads TGTGCCAGCAGCCTAACTAGCGAGTTCATGGGGGAGCTGTTTTTT. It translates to CASSLTSEFMGELFF.